This T cell receptor beta chain was obtained from a study of cytotoxic CD8 clonotypes in ibrutinib-treated CLL. Trimming removed 5 bases at V and 4 bases at J, with 11 bases between. This CDR3 comprises 13 residues. Per germline, CDR1 MDHEN and CDR2 SYDVKM. Assay used: immunoSEQ multiplex PCR; TCRdb lists only in-frame clones, some missing. This sample has approximately 200,000 clones, with about 72% found just once. The source is a human donor with chronic lymphocytic leukemia. Sequencing used PBMCs, obtained after 24 months of ibrutinib treatment. The chain employs TRBV28 and TRBJ1-1, with D unresolved. The CDR3, as DNA: TGTGCCAGCAGTACGACTTTAGCCACTGAAGCTTTCTTT. Protein product: CASSTTLATEAFF. The whole variable domain, filled in from reference TRBV28 and TRBJ1-1, reads DVKVTQSSRYLVKRTGEKVFLECVQDMDHENMFWYRQDPGLGLRLIYFSYDVKMKEKGDIPEGYSVSREKKERFSLILESASTNQTSMYLCASSTTLATEAFFGQGTRLTVV.